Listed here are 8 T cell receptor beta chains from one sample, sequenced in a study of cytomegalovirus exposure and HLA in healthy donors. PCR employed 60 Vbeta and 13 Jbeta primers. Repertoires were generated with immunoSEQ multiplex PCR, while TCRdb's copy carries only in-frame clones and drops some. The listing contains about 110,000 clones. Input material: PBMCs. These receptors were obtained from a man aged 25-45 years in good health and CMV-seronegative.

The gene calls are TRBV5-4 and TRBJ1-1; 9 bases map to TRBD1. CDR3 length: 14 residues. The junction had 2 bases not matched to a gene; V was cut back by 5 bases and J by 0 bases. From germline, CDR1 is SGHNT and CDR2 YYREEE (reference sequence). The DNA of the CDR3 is TGTGCCAGCAGGGGACAGGGATTGAACACTGAAGCTTTCTTT. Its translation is CASRGQGLNTEAFF.

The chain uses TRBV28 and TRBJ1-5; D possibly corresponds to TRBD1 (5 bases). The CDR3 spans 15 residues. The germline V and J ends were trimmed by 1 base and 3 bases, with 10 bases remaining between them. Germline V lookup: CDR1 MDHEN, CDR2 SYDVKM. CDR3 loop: CASSLYRQTNQPQHF. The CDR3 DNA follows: TGTGCCAGCAGTTTATATCGACAGACCAATCAGCCCCAGCATTTT.

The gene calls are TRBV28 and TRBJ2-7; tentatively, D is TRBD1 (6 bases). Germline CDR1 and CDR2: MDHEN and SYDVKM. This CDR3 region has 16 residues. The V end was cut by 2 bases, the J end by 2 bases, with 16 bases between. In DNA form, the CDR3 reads TGTGCCAGCAGTTTAGGTCCGGACAGACCAACCTACGAGCAGTACTTC. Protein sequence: CASSLGPDRPTYEQYF.

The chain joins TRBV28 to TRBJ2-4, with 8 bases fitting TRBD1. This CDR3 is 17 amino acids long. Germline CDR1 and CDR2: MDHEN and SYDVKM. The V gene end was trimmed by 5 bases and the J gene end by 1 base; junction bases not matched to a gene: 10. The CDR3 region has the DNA TGTGCCAGCAGTCCCCTGACAGGGGAATCTGCCAAAAACATTCAGTACTTC. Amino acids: CASSPLTGESAKNIQYF.

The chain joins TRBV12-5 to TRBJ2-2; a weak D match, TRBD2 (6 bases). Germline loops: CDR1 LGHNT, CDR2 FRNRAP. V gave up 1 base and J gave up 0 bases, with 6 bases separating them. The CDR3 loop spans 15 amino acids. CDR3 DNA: TGTGCTAGTGGTTTGGGGGGGGCGAACACCGGGGAGCTGTTTTTT. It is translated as CASGLGGANTGELFF.

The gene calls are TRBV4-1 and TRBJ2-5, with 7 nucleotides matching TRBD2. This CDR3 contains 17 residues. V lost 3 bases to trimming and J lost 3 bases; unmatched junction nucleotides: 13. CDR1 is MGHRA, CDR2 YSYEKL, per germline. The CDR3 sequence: CASSHPDEGRVEETQYF. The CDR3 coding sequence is TGCGCCAGCAGCCACCCCGACGAGGGGAGGGTAGAAGAGACCCAGTACTTC.

CDR3 DNA sequence: TGTGCCAGCAGCGTAGGGGGGGGGTACTCTGGAAACACCATATATTTT. This encodes CASSVGGGYSGNTIYF. The genes are TRBV9 and TRBJ1-3; D might be TRBD1 (5 bases). Trimming cost V 0 bases and J 0 bases, with 10 bases left between them. The CDR3 totals 16 residues. Germline CDR1 and CDR2: SGDLS and YYNGEE.

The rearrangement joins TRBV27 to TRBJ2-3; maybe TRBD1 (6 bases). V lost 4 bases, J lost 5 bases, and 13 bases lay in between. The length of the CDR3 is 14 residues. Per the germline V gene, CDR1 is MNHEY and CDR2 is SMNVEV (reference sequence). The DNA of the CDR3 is TGTGCCAGCAGTTATGGGGGCAAGGTAGATACGCAGTATTTT. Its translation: CASSYGGKVDTQYF.